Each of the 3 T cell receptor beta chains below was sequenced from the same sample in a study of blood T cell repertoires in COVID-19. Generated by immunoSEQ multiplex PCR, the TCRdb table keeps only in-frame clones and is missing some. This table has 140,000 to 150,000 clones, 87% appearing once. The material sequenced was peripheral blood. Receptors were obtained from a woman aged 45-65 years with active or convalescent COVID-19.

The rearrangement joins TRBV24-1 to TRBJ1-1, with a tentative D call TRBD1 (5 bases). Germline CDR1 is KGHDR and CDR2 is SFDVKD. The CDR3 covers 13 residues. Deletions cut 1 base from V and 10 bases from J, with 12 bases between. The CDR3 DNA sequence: TGTGCCACCAGTGATTTCCGTGGTCAGGGAGCTTTCTTT. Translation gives CATSDFRGQGAFF.

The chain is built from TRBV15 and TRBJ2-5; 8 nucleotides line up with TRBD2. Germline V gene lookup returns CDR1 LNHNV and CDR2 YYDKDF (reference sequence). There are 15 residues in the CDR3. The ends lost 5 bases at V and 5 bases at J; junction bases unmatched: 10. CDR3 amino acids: CATSARGSGKETQYF. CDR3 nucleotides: TGTGCCACCAGCGCAAGGGGTAGCGGGAAGGAGACCCAGTACTTC. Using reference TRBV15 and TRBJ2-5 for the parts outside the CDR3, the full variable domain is DAMVIQNPRYQVTQFGKPVTLSCSQTLNHNVMYWYQQKSSQAPKLLFHYYDKDFNNEADTPDNFQSRRPNTSFCFLDIRSPGLGDTAMYLCATSARGSGKETQYFGPGTRLLVL.

CDR3 DNA sequence: TGTGCCAGCAGTCTTATGGCCGTACGGACTCACACCGGGGAGCTGTTTTTT. Its protein is CASSLMAVRTHTGELFF. The rearrangement uses TRBV11-2 and TRBJ2-2, with D possibly matching TRBD2 (5 bases). The germline V gene encodes CDR1 SGHAT and CDR2 FQNNGV. The CDR3 totals 17 residues. V was shortened by 6 bases and J by 3 bases, with 20 bases between the two germline ends.